A selection of T cell receptor beta chains follows, all from one sample in a study of a mutant IDH1 vaccine in newly diagnosed glioma. Sequencing used immunoSEQ multiplex PCR; TCRdb keeps in-frame clones, though not all of them. The sample yields about 48,000 clones, 79% seen once. The antigens of these receptors remain unknown. The material was PBMCs, obtained from a glioma patient whose treatment included an IDH1 peptide vaccine. The source is a man aged 40-55 years with glioma. Each CDR3 is given with its conserved first and last residue. Each record gives: clone size, J gene, V gene, D gene, CDR3 DNA, CDR3 protein. The D gene is left open where the match is weak. Size values are once, few and many counts, or a class for expanded clones, and some rows have none.

clone_size: NA; j_call: TRBJ2-7; v_call: TRBV2; d_call: NA; cdr3_nt: TGTGCCAGCAGTGGAGCAGGGGGACTCGAGCAGTACTTC; cdr3_aa: CASSGAGGLEQYF
clone_size: few; j_call: TRBJ1-1; v_call: TRBV5-1; d_call: NA; cdr3_nt: TGCGCCAGCAGCTCCAACGGACAGGAAGCTTTCTTT; cdr3_aa: CASSSNGQEAFF
clone_size: NA; j_call: TRBJ1-5; v_call: TRBV29-1; d_call: TRBD1; cdr3_nt: TGCAGCGTAGACAGGGGGCAGAGTCAGCCCCAGCATTTT; cdr3_aa: CSVDRGQSQPQHF
clone_size: once; j_call: TRBJ1-1; v_call: TRBV6-1; d_call: NA; cdr3_nt: TGTGCCAGCAGTTATCCCGACAGGCGGACTGAAGCTTTCTTT; cdr3_aa: CASSYPDRRTEAFF
clone_size: NA; j_call: TRBJ2-1; v_call: TRBV18; d_call: TRBD2; cdr3_nt: TGTGCCAGCTCACGACCGTTAGCGGGGGCGTACAATGAGCAGTTCTTC; cdr3_aa: CASSRPLAGAYNEQFF
clone_size: NA; j_call: TRBJ1-5; v_call: TRBV6-6; d_call: NA; cdr3_nt: TGTGCCAGCAGCAAAACAGGGCGCAATCAGCCCCAGCATTTT; cdr3_aa: CASSKTGRNQPQHF
clone_size: NA; j_call: TRBJ2-7; v_call: TRBV5-1; d_call: TRBD1; cdr3_nt: TGCGCCAGCAGCTTGGGAGGGACAGAAACCTACGAGCAGTACTTC; cdr3_aa: CASSLGGTETYEQYF
clone_size: medium-sized; j_call: TRBJ1-6; v_call: TRBV10-1; d_call: NA; cdr3_nt: TGCGCCAGCAGGGCCGACAGGCCCTGGTCACCCCTCCACTTT; cdr3_aa: CASRADRPWSPLHF
clone_size: NA; j_call: TRBJ1-1; v_call: TRBV6-5; d_call: TRBD1; cdr3_nt: TGTGCCAGCAGGGAACAGGGGATGAACACTGAAGCTTTCTTT; cdr3_aa: CASREQGMNTEAFF
clone_size: NA; j_call: TRBJ1-2; v_call: TRBV6-4; d_call: NA; cdr3_nt: TGTGCCAGCAGTGATCATCCCAACTATGGCTACACCTTC; cdr3_aa: CASSDHPNYGYTF
clone_size: NA; j_call: TRBJ1-6; v_call: TRBV19; d_call: NA; cdr3_nt: TGTGCCAGTAGGCCCGACCAGGTCCCGAGGAATTCACCCCTCCACTTT; cdr3_aa: CASRPDQVPRNSPLHF
clone_size: NA; j_call: TRBJ1-2; v_call: TRBV6-5; d_call: TRBD1; cdr3_nt: TGTGCCAGCAGACCTGGGACAGGCGTCAACTATGGCTACACCTTC; cdr3_aa: CASRPGTGVNYGYTF
clone_size: few; j_call: TRBJ2-1; v_call: TRBV6-4; d_call: NA; cdr3_nt: TGTGCCAGCAGTGAGAGGGGTGAGACCTACAATGAGCAGTTCTTC; cdr3_aa: CASSERGETYNEQFF
clone_size: NA; j_call: TRBJ2-3; v_call: TRBV7-2; d_call: NA; cdr3_nt: TGTGCCAGCAGCTTAACGGGCACAGATACGCAGTATTTT; cdr3_aa: CASSLTGTDTQYF
clone_size: NA; j_call: TRBJ2-3; v_call: TRBV2; d_call: TRBD1; cdr3_nt: TGTGCCAGCAGTGAAGGGGACAGCCCCACAGATACGCAGTATTTT; cdr3_aa: CASSEGDSPTDTQYF
clone_size: NA; j_call: TRBJ2-2; v_call: TRBV14; d_call: NA; cdr3_nt: TGTGCCAGCAGCCCGCGGACGGGTATGGAGCTGTTTTTT; cdr3_aa: CASSPRTGMELFF
clone_size: NA; j_call: TRBJ1-2; v_call: TRBV7-9; d_call: NA; cdr3_nt: TGTGCCAGCAGCTTAGATTTCGGGGCGCCTAACTATGGCTACACCTTC; cdr3_aa: CASSLDFGAPNYGYTF
clone_size: NA; j_call: TRBJ1-1; v_call: TRBV5-6; d_call: TRBD1; cdr3_nt: TGTGCCAGCAGCTTGGGCAGGGGGCTGGCTGAAGCTTTCTTT; cdr3_aa: CASSLGRGLAEAFF
clone_size: NA; j_call: TRBJ2-5; v_call: TRBV7-9; d_call: NA; cdr3_nt: TGTGCCAGCAGCTTAACTTGGGAGACCCAGTACTTC; cdr3_aa: CASSLTWETQYF
clone_size: NA; j_call: TRBJ2-2; v_call: TRBV5-1; d_call: NA; cdr3_nt: TGCGCCAGCAGCTTGACACGCACCGGGGAGCTGTTTTTT; cdr3_aa: CASSLTRTGELFF
clone_size: NA; j_call: TRBJ1-1; v_call: TRBV15; d_call: NA; cdr3_nt: TGTGCCACCAGCGTGCGTCCGAACAGTGTGAACACTGAAGCTTTCTTT; cdr3_aa: CATSVRPNSVNTEAFF
clone_size: NA; j_call: TRBJ1-2; v_call: TRBV7-9; d_call: TRBD1; cdr3_nt: TGTGCCAGCAGCTTAGCCCCTCTCAGAAGACAGGGGAAATTTTTGCGCTACACCTTC; cdr3_aa: CASSLAPLRRQGKFLRYTF
clone_size: NA; j_call: TRBJ1-2; v_call: TRBV6-5; d_call: TRBD1; cdr3_nt: TGTGCCAGCAGTTACGACAGGGACTATGGCTACACCTTC; cdr3_aa: CASSYDRDYGYTF
clone_size: once; j_call: TRBJ1-1; v_call: TRBV10-3; d_call: NA; cdr3_nt: TGTGCCTCGGGGTTGGGCACTGAAGCTTTCTTT; cdr3_aa: CASGLGTEAFF
clone_size: NA; j_call: TRBJ1-3; v_call: TRBV14; d_call: NA; cdr3_nt: TGTGCCAGCAGCCTAGTCCGGGGCTCTGGAAACACCATATATTTT; cdr3_aa: CASSLVRGSGNTIYF
clone_size: NA; j_call: TRBJ2-4; v_call: TRBV20-1; d_call: TRBD1; cdr3_nt: TGCAGTGCTGACAGGGAAAACATTCAGTACTTC; cdr3_aa: CSADRENIQYF
clone_size: NA; j_call: TRBJ1-2; v_call: TRBV30; d_call: NA; cdr3_nt: TGTGCCTGGAACCTGGGGCCGGTAACCTTC; cdr3_aa: CAWNLGPVTF
clone_size: once; j_call: TRBJ2-2; v_call: TRBV5-4; d_call: NA; cdr3_nt: TGTGCCAGCAGCTCCGGGACGACCCGGACCGGGGAGCTGTTTTTT; cdr3_aa: CASSSGTTRTGELFF
clone_size: NA; j_call: TRBJ2-1; v_call: TRBV10-3; d_call: TRBD1; cdr3_nt: TGTGCCAAGGGACAGGCGCCCAATGAGCAGTTCTTC; cdr3_aa: CAKGQAPNEQFF
clone_size: NA; j_call: TRBJ1-3; v_call: TRBV18; d_call: NA; cdr3_nt: TGTGCCAGCTCACCACAAGACATCACCTCTGGAAACACCATATATTTT; cdr3_aa: CASSPQDITSGNTIYF
clone_size: NA; j_call: TRBJ1-4; v_call: TRBV4-1; d_call: NA; cdr3_nt: TGCGCCAGCAGCCAAGACACTCGGGTTAATGAAAAACTGTTTTTT; cdr3_aa: CASSQDTRVNEKLFF
clone_size: few; j_call: TRBJ1-6; v_call: TRBV6-6; d_call: TRBD1; cdr3_nt: TGTGCCAGCAAGAAGGGAGGGGACAGAATTCCACCCCTCCACTTT; cdr3_aa: CASKKGGDRIPPLHF
clone_size: NA; j_call: TRBJ2-7; v_call: TRBV6-5; d_call: NA; cdr3_nt: TGTGCCAGCAGAGGTCTCCAAAGGGGGAACGAGCAGTACTTC; cdr3_aa: CASRGLQRGNEQYF
clone_size: few; j_call: TRBJ1-1; v_call: TRBV5-1; d_call: NA; cdr3_nt: TGCGCCAGCAGCTTGACAGGGTTGAACACTGAAGCTTTCTTT; cdr3_aa: CASSLTGLNTEAFF
clone_size: few; j_call: TRBJ1-6; v_call: TRBV30; d_call: NA; cdr3_nt: TGTGCCTGGAGTGTACGTAAGGACTATAATTCACCCCTCCACTTT; cdr3_aa: CAWSVRKDYNSPLHF